A single sample is the source of the 15 T cell receptor beta chains below, sequenced in a study of T cell repertoires in ileal Crohn's disease. As for time point: inflamed ileum from the surgical specimen. The data were produced by immunoSEQ multiplex PCR, yet TCRdb's version contains in-frame clones alone and is incomplete. The sample records roughly 16,000 clones, roughly 90% being singletons. The sequenced sample consisted of ileal tissue. Every receptor here comes from an adult with Crohn's disease.

V gene TRBV19 combines with J gene TRBJ2-7, with 10 bases identical to TRBD2. The CDR3 spans 16 residues. The ends lost 5 bases at V and 1 base at J; junction bases unmatched: 8. Looked up from germline, CDR1 is LNHDA and CDR2 is SQIVND (reference sequence). CDR3 protein: CASSSRRTSGSYEQYF. The CDR3 bases are TGTGCCAGTAGTTCACGCAGGACTAGCGGTTCCTACGAGCAGTACTTC.

This chain uses TRBV21-1 with TRBJ1-1. TRBV21-1 counts as a pseudogene. The CDR3 has 16 residues. The CDR3 sequence is CASSPMAQGTITEAFF. CDR3 in DNA: TGTGCCAGCAGCCCTATGGCACAGGGGACTATCACTGAAGCTTTCTTT.

V gene TRBV7-2 combines with J gene TRBJ2-3; TRBD2 is a possible D gene (5 bases). CDR3 length: 15 residues. V lost 4 bases and J lost 2, with 13 bases in between. The germline V gene encodes CDR1 SGHTA and CDR2 FQGNSA. The CDR3 reads CASSSTGIPTDTQYF. The DNA for the CDR3 is TGTGCCAGCAGCTCCACCGGGATACCCACAGATACGCAGTATTTT.

The rearrangement uses TRBV2 and TRBJ1-2; weak D call: TRBD1 (6 bases). This CDR3 has 12 residues. The V gene's germline CDR1 is SNHLY and CDR2 FYNNEI. V gave up 10 bases and J gave up 5 bases, with 14 bases separating them. CDR3 DNA: TGTGCCACACAGGGCGGGGGTTATGGCTACACCTTC. Protein product: CATQGGGYGYTF.

This chain links TRBV2 with TRBJ1-2, with TRBD1 matching 8 bases. The CDR3 totals 13 residues. The V and J ends lost 3 bases and 6 bases, in that order; junction bases with no gene match: 3. Germline CDR1 SNHLY, CDR2 FYNNEI. DNA for the CDR3: TGTGCCAGCAGTGAGGGACAGGTCCATGGCTACACCTTC. It translates to CASSEGQVHGYTF.

CDR3 nucleotide sequence: TGTGCCAGCAGTTTCCGCTCTGGGGCCAACGTCCTGACTTTC. Its translation is CASSFRSGANVLTF. The J gene is TRBJ2-6, the V gene TRBV6-5; D is unclear. The CDR3 contains 14 residues. Per germline, CDR1 MNHEY and CDR2 SVGAGI. The ends were cut back, 4 bases at V and 0 bases at J, with 4 bases in the middle.

The gene calls are TRBV7-2 and TRBJ1-2; no definite D call. This CDR3 region has 13 residues. CDR1 SGHTA and CDR2 FQGNSA come from the germline V gene. V shed 3 bases and J shed 0 bases, with 5 bases lying between them. The CDR3 here is CASSFAPNYGYTF. Written as DNA, the CDR3 is TGTGCCAGCAGCTTCGCACCTAACTATGGCTACACCTTC.

This clone was seen just once. J is TRBJ2-1 and V is TRBV5-1; possibly TRBD2 for D (6 bases). The CDR3 extends over 16 amino acids. V was clipped by 0 bases and J by 0 bases, with 10 bases between them. In germline, CDR1 is SGHRS, CDR2 YFSETQ. Here the CDR3 reads CASSLVAGSSYNEQFF. In DNA form, the CDR3 reads TGCGCCAGCAGCTTGGTTGCGGGAAGCTCCTACAATGAGCAGTTCTTC.

This sequence joins TRBV28 and TRBJ1-3, with D uncertain. In germline, CDR1 is MDHEN, CDR2 SYDVKM. Trimming removed 7 bases at V and 4 bases at J, with 14 bases between. The CDR3 runs 14 residues. The CDR3 sequence is CASTPTQLGNTIYF. The CDR3 DNA is TGTGCCAGCACCCCGACGCAACTAGGAAACACCATATATTTT.

The chain couples TRBV7-9 to TRBJ2-3, with a tentative D call TRBD2 (5 bases). V was clipped by 5 bases and J by 9 bases, with 9 bases between them. Germline V gives CDR1 SEHNR, CDR2 FQNEAQ (reference sequence). This CDR3 has 11 residues. CDR3 sequence: CASSLGLTQYF. The CDR3 DNA sequence: TGTGCCAGCAGCCTAGGACTGACGCAGTATTTT.

This clone has just one count. The chain is built from TRBV14 and TRBJ2-1; 8 bases match TRBD1. V lost 6 bases and J lost 9; bases outside the gene matches: 4. The CDR3 runs 12 residues. In germline, CDR1 is SGHDN, CDR2 FVKESK. CDR3 bases: TGTGCCAGCAGAGGACAGGGCGTTGAGCAGTTCTTC. This gives the protein CASRGQGVEQFF.

This clone came up a few times. As DNA, the CDR3 is TGTGCCAGCAGCCCTTCCTCGGGACAGCGACACGAGCAGTACTTC. Encoded protein: CASSPSSGQRHEQYF. The rearrangement joins TRBV7-2 to TRBJ2-7, with 7 bases fitting TRBD1. The CDR3 totals 15 residues. Unmatched junction bases numbered 12, after V lost 5 bases and J lost 5 bases. In germline, CDR1 is SGHTA, CDR2 FQGNSA. Using reference TRBV7-2 and TRBJ2-7 for the parts outside the CDR3, the full variable domain is GAGVSQSPSNKVTEKGKDVELRCDPISGHTALYWYRQSLGQGLEFLIYFQGNSAPDKSGLPSDRFSAERTGGSVSTLTIQRTQQEDSAVYLCASSPSSGQRHEQYFGPGTRLTVT.

This rearrangement joins TRBV27 to TRBJ2-3; the D is unclear. Germline CDR1 and CDR2: MNHEY and SMNVEV (reference sequence). This CDR3 spans 13 amino acids. Deletions cut 6 bases from V and 0 bases from J, with 7 bases between. CDR3 coding DNA: TGTGCCAGCAGGACCGGAAGCACAGATACGCAGTATTTT. It yields the protein CASRTGSTDTQYF.

This sequence joins TRBV9 and TRBJ2-6; the D gene is possibly TRBD2 (6 bases). V lost 4 bases, J lost 0 bases, and 20 bases lay in between. The CDR3 consists of 19 residues. The germline gives CDR1 SGDLS, CDR2 YYNGEE. The CDR3 nucleotides are TGTGCCAGCAGCCAAAGCCTGGGACGGGAGTTCTCTGGGGCCAACGTCCTGACTTTC. The encoded protein is CASSQSLGREFSGANVLTF.

This clone was counted a few times. The gene calls are TRBV2 and TRBJ1-2; D uncertain. Between the trimmed V and J ends, which lost 4 bases and 5 bases, there was a span of 11 bases. This CDR3 has 13 residues. The germline gives CDR1 SNHLY, CDR2 FYNNEI. CDR3 loop: CASSGLVGYGYTF. CDR3 sequence (DNA): TGTGCCAGCAGTGGCCTGGTTGGGTATGGCTACACCTTC.